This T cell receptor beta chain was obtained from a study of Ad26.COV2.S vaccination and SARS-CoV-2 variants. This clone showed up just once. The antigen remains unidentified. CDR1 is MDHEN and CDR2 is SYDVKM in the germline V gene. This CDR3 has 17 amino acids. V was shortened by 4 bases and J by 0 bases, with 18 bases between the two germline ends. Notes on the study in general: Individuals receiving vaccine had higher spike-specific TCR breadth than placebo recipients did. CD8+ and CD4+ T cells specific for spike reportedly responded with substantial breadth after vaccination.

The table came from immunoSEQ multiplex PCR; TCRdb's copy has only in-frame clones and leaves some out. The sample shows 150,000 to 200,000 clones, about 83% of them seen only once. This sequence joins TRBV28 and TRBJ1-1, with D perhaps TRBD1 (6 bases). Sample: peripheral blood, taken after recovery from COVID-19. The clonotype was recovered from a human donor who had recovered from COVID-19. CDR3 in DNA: TGTGCCAGCAGTTCTAGAACCCCGGGACATCTGAACACTGAAGCTTTCTTT. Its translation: CASSSRTPGHLNTEAFF.